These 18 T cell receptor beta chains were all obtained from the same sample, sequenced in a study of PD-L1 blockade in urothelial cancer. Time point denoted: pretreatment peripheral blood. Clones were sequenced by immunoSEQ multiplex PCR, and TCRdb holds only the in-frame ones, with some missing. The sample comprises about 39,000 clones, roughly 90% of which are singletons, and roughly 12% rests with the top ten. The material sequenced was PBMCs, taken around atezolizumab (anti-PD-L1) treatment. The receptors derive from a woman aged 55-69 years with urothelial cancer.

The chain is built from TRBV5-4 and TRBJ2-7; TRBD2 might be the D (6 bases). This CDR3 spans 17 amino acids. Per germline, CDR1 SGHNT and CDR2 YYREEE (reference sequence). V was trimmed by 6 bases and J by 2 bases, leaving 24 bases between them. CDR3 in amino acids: CASTLGPGSSGAYEQYF. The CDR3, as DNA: TGTGCCAGCACTCTGGGGCCGGGGAGTAGCGGAGCCTACGAGCAGTACTTC.

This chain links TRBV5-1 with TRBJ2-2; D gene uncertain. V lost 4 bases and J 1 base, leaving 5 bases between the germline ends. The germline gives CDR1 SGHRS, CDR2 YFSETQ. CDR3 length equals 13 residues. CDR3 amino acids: CASSAGNTGELFF. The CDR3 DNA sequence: TGCGCCAGCAGCGCCGGGAACACCGGGGAGCTGTTTTTT.

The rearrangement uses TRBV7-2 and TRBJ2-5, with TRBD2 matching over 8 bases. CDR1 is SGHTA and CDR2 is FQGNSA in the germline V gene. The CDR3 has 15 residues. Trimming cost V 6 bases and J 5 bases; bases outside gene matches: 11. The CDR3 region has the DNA TGTGCCAGCAGGCAAAGCGGCGGGAGGAGGGAGACCCAGTACTTC. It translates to CASRQSGGRRETQYF.

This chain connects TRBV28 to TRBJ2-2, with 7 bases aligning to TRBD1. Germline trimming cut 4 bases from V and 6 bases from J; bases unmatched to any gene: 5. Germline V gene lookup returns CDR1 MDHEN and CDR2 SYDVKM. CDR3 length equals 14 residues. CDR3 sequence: CASSSTGSAGELFF. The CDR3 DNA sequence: TGTGCCAGCAGTTCGACAGGGTCGGCCGGGGAGCTGTTTTTT. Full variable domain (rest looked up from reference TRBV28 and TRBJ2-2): DVKVTQSSRYLVKRTGEKVFLECVQDMDHENMFWYRQDPGLGLRLIYFSYDVKMKEKGDIPEGYSVSREKKERFSLILESASTNQTSMYLCASSSTGSAGELFFGEGSRLTVL.

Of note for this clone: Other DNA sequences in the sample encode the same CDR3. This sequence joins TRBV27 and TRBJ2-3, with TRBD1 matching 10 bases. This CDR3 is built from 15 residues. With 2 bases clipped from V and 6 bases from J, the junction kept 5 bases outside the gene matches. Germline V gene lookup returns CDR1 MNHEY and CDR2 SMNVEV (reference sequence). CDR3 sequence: CASSLRDRGADTQYF. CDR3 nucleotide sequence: TGTGCCAGCAGTTTACGGGACAGGGGAGCCGATACGCAGTATTTT.

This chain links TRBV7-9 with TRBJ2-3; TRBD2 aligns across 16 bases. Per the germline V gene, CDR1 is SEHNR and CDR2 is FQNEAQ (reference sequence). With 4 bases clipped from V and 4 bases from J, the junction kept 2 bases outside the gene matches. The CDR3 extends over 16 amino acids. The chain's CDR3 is CASSSGLAGGPDTQYF. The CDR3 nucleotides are TGTGCCAGCAGCTCGGGACTAGCGGGAGGGCCAGATACGCAGTATTTT.

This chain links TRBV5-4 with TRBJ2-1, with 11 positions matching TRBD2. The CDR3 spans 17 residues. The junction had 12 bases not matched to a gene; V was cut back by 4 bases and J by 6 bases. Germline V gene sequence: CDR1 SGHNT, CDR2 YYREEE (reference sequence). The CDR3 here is CASSPNLTSGAPNEQFF. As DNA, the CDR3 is TGTGCCAGCAGCCCCAACCTGACTAGCGGGGCGCCCAATGAGCAGTTCTTC.

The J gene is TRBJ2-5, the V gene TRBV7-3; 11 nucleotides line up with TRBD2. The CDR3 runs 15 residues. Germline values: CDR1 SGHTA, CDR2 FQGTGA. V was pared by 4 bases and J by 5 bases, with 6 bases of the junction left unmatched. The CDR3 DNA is TGTGCCAGCAGCTATAGCGGGAGGGCCGGGGAGACCCAGTACTTC. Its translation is CASSYSGRAGETQYF.

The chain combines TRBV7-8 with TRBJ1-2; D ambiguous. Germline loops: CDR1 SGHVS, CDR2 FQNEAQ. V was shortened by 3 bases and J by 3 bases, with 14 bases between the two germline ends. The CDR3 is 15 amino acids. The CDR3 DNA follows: TGTGCCAGCAGCTTTGGAGTTGGCGGGGACTATGGCTACACCTTC. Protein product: CASSFGVGGDYGYTF.

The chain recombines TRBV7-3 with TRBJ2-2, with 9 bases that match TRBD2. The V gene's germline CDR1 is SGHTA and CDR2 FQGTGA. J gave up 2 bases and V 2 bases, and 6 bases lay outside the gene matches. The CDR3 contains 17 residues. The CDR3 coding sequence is TGTGCCAGCAGCTTAGGGCTAGCGGGAAGAAACACCGGGGAGCTGTTTTTT. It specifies CASSLGLAGRNTGELFF.

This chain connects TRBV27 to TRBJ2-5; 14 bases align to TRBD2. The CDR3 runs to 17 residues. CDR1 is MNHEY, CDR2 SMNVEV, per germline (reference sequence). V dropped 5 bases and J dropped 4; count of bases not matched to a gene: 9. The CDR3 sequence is CASSPPLTSGRVETQYF. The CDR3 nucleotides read TGTGCCAGCAGTCCCCCCCTGACTAGCGGGAGGGTAGAGACCCAGTACTTC.

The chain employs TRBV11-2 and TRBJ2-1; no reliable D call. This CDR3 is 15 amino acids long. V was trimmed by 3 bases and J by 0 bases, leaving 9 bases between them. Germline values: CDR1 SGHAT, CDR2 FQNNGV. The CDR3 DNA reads TGTGCCAGCAGCTTTGCCTCTAGCTCCTACAATGAGCAGTTCTTC. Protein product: CASSFASSSYNEQFF.

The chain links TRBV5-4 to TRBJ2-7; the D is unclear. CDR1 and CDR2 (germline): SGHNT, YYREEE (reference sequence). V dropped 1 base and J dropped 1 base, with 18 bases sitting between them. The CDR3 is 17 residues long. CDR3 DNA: TGTGCCAGCAGCTTGAAGTCGTTTCGATCTATTTCCTACGAGCAGTACTTC. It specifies CASSLKSFRSISYEQYF. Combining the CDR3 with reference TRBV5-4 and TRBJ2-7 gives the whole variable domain ETGVTQSPTHLIKTRGQQVTLRCSSQSGHNTVSWYQQALGQGPQFIFQYYREEENGRGNFPPRFSGLQFPNYSSELNVNALELDDSALYLCASSLKSFRSISYEQYFGPGTRLTVT.

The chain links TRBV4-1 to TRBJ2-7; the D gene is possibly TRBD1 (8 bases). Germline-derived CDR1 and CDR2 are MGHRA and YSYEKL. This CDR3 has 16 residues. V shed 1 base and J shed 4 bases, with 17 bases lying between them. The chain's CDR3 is CASSQVGTGGLYEQYF. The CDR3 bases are TGCGCCAGCAGCCAAGTTGGTACAGGGGGACTATACGAGCAGTACTTC.

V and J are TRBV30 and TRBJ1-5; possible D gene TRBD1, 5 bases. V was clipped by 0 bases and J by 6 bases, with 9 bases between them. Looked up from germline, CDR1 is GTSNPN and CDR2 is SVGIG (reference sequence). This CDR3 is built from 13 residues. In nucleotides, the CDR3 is TGTGCCTGGAGTGTGCAGGGAGGTCAGCCCCAGCATTTT. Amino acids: CAWSVQGGQPQHF.

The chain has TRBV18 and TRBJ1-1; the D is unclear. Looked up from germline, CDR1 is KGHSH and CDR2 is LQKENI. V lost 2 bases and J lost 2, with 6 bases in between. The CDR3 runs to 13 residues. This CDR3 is CASSPGGNTEAFF. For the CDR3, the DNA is TGTGCCAGCTCACCAGGCGGCAACACTGAAGCTTTCTTT.

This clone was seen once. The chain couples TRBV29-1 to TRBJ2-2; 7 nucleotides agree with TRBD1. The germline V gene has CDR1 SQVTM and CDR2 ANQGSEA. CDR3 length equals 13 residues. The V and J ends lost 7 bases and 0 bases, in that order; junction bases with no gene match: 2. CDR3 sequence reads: CSAGTANTGELFF. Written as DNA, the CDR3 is TGCAGCGCCGGGACAGCGAACACCGGGGAGCTGTTTTTT.

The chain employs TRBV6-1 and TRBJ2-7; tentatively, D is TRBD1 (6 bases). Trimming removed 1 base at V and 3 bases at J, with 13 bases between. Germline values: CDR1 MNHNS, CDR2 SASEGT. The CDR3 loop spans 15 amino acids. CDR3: CASSEGPRDNYEQYF. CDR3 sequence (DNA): TGTGCCAGCAGTGAAGGCCCGAGGGACAACTACGAGCAGTACTTC.